This T cell receptor beta chain originates from a study of T-cell reconstitution after alpha-beta-depleted transplantation in children. The CDR3 is 15 amino acids. The germline V and J ends were trimmed by 1 base and 4 bases, with 13 bases remaining between them. Germline CDR1 LGHDT, CDR2 YNNKEL (reference sequence). Construction of the TCRbeta library involved unique molecular identifiers. Via MiXCR, TCRdb re-called the PCR reads, giving one row per CDR3 protein. The table records roughly 400,000 distinct CDR3 sequences, about a fifth of them present only once. This TCR came from a human donor who donated a stem cell graft to a child with acute myeloid leukemia. The chain is built from TRBV3-1 and TRBJ1-1; D remains ambiguous. The specimen was PBMCs from the stem cell graft donor, collected from the stem cell graft. DNA of the CDR3: TGTGCCAGCAGCCAAGTGATCGTCGAAGGCACTGAAGCTTTCTTT. It specifies CASSQVIVEGTEAFF.